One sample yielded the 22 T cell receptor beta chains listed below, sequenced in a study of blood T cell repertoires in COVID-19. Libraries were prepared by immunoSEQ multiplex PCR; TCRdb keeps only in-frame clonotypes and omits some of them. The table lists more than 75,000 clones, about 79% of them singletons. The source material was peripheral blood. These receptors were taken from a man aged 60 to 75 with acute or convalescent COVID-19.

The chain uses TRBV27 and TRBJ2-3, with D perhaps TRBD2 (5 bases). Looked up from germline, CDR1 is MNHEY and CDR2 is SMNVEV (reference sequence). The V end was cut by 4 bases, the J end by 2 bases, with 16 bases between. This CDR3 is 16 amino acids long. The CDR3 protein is CASSSGLLLITDTQYF. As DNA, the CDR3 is TGTGCCAGCAGTTCCGGACTGTTACTCATCACAGATACGCAGTATTTT.

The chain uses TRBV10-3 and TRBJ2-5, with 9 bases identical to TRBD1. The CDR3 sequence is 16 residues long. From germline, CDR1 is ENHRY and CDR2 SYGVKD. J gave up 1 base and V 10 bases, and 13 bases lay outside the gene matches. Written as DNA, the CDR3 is TGTGCCACCCGCCCGGGACAGGGTAACCTCCAAGAGACCCAGTACTTC. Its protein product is CATRPGQGNLQETQYF.

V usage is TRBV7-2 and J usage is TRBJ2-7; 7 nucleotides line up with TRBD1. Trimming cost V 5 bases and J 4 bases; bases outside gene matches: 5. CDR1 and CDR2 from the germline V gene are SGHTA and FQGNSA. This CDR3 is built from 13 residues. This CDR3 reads CASSADREYEQYV. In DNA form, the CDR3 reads TGTGCCAGCAGCGCAGACAGGGAGTACGAGCAGTACGTC.

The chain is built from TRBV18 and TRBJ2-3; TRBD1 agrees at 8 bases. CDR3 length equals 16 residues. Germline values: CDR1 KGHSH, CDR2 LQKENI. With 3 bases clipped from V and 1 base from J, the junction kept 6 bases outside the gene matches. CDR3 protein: CASSPPRGQGTDTQYF. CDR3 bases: TGTGCCAGCTCACCGCCCAGGGGGCAAGGCACAGATACGCAGTATTTT.

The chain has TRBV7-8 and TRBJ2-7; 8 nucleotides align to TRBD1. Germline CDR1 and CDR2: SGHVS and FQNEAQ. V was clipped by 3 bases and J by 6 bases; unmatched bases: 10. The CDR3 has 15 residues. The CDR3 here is CASSFRTGSLSEQYV. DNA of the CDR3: TGTGCCAGCAGCTTTCGGACAGGGTCCCTCTCCGAGCAGTACGTC.

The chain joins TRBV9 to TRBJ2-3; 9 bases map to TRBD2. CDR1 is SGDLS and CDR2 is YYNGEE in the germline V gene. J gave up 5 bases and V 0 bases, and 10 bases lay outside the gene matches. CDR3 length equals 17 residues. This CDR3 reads CASSVALQRGVEDTQYF. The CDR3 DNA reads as TGTGCCAGCAGCGTAGCTTTGCAGCGGGGGGTGGAAGATACGCAGTATTTT.

The CDR3 DNA is TGCGCCAGCAGCCAAGATAGTCCAGGGGGCTGGTATGGCTACACCTTC. It codes for CASSQDSPGGWYGYTF. V and J are TRBV4-3 and TRBJ1-2, with 8 positions matching TRBD1. This CDR3 is built from 16 residues. Germline CDR1 and CDR2: LGHNA and YSLEER. The J segment lost 5 bases and the V segment lost 0 bases, leaving 8 bases of the junction unmatched.

The CDR3 reads CASSEWTSGGSSYEQYF. CDR3 in DNA: TGCGCCAGCAGTGAGTGGACTAGCGGGGGGTCTTCCTACGAGCAGTACTTC. The J gene is TRBJ2-7, the V gene TRBV10-1; 14 positions match TRBD2. V dropped 1 base and J dropped 1; count of bases not matched to a gene: 3. This CDR3 spans 17 amino acids. Germline lookup yields CDR1 WNHNN and CDR2 SYGVQD (reference sequence).

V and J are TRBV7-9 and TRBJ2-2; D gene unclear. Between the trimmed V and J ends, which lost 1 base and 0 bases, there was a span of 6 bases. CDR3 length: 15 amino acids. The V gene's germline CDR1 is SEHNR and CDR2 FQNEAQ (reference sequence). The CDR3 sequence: CASSLGAANTGELFF. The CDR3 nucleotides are TGTGCCAGCAGCTTAGGCGCCGCGAACACCGGGGAGCTGTTTTTT.

For the CDR3, the DNA is TGTGCCAGCAGCCTAAATCAACAGGGGAGTAAGCAGTACTTC. Its protein is CASSLNQQGSKQYF. The chain combines TRBV5-4 with TRBJ2-7; the match to TRBD1 covers 7 bases. The V segment lost 4 bases and the J segment 8 bases; nucleotides outside the gene matches: 12. The CDR3 spans 14 residues. Germline CDR1 is SGHNT and CDR2 is YYREEE (reference sequence). Looking up the rest from reference TRBV5-4 and TRBJ2-7 gives the full variable domain: ETGVTQSPTHLIKTRGQQVTLRCSSQSGHNTVSWYQQALGQGPQFIFQYYREEENGRGNFPPRFSGLQFPNYSSELNVNALELDDSALYLCASSLNQQGSKQYFGPGTRLTVT.

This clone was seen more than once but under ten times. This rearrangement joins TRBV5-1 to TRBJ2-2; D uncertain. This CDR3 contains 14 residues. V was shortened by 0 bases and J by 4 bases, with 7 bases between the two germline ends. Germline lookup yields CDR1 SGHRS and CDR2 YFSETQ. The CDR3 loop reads CASSLASGTGELFF. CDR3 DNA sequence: TGCGCCAGCAGCTTGGCCTCCGGCACCGGGGAGCTGTTTTTT.

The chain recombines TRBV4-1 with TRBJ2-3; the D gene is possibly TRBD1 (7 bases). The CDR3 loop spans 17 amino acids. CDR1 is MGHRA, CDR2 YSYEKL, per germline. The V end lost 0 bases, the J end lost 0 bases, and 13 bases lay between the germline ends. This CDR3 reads CASSQDQGGTSTDTQYF. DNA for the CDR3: TGCGCCAGCAGCCAAGATCAGGGGGGAACCAGCACAGATACGCAGTATTTT.

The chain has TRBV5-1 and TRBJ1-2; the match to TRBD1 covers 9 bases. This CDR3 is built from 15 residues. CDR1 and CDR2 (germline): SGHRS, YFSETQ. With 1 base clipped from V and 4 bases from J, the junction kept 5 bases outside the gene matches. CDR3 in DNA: TGCGCCAGCAGCTTGACCTCACAGGGGGCCTATGGCTACACCTTC. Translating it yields CASSLTSQGAYGYTF. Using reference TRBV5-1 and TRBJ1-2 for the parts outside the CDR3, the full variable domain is KAGVTQTPRYLIKTRGQQVTLSCSPISGHRSVSWYQQTPGQGLQFLFEYFSETQRNKGNFPGRFSGRQFSNSRSEMNVSTLELGDSALYLCASSLTSQGAYGYTFGSGTRLTVV.

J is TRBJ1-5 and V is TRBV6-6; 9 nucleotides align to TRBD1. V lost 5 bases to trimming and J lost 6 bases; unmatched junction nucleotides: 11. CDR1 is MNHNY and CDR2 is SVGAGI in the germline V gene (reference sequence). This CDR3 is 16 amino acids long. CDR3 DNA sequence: TGTGCCAGCAGTCCGGGGTCACAGGGGGCGTCTCAGCCCCAGCATTTT. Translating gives CASSPGSQGASQPQHF.

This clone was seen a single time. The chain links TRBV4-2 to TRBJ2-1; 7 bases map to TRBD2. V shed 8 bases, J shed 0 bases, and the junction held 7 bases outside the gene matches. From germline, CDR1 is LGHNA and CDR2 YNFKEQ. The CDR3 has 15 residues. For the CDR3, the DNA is TGTGCCAGCCGCCCCGGGACTAACTCCTACAATGAGCAGTTCTTC. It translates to CASRPGTNSYNEQFF.

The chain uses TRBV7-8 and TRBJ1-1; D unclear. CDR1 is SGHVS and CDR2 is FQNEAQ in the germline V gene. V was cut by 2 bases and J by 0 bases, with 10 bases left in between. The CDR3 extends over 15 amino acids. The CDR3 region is CASSLSVVLNTEAFF. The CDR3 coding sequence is TGTGCCAGCAGCTTATCGGTCGTTTTGAACACTGAAGCTTTCTTT.

CDR3 amino acids: CASRLTVNYGYTF. For the CDR3, the DNA is TGTGCCAGCAGACTCACAGTTAACTATGGCTACACCTTC. V gene TRBV7-2 combines with J gene TRBJ1-2; D not certain. V was clipped by 6 bases and J by 1 base, with 9 bases between them. The CDR3 runs to 13 residues. The germline V gene has CDR1 SGHTA and CDR2 FQGNSA. The variable domain in full, completed from reference TRBV7-2 and TRBJ1-2, reads GAGVSQSPSNKVTEKGKDVELRCDPISGHTALYWYRQSLGQGLEFLIYFQGNSAPDKSGLPSDRFSAERTGGSVSTLTIQRTQQEDSAVYLCASRLTVNYGYTFGSGTRLTVV.

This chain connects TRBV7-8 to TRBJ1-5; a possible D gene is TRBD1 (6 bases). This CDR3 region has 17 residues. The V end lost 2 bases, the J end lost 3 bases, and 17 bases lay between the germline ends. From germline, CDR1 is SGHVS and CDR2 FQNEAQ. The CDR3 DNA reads TGTGCCAGCAGCTTAAAGTCACAGGGCGTTTTCAATCAGCCCCAGCATTTT. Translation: CASSLKSQGVFNQPQHF.

CDR3 loop: CASSFGQRTDTQYF. The CDR3, as DNA: TGTGCCAGCAGCTTCGGACAGCGCACAGATACGCAGTATTTT. This rearrangement joins TRBV9 to TRBJ2-3; D may be TRBD1 (6 bases). Trimming cost V 4 bases and J 1 base, with 10 bases left between them. CDR3 length equals 14 residues. Germline V gene lookup returns CDR1 SGDLS and CDR2 YYNGEE.

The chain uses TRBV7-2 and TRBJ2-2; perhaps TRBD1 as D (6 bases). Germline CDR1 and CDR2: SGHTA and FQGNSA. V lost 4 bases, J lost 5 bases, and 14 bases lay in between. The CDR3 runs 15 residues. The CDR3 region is CASSSQAQGTGELFF. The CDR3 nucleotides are TGTGCCAGCAGCTCCCAGGCACAGGGTACCGGGGAGCTGTTTTTT. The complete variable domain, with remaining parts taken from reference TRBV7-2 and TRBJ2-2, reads GAGVSQSPSNKVTEKGKDVELRCDPISGHTALYWYRQSLGQGLEFLIYFQGNSAPDKSGLPSDRFSAERTGGSVSTLTIQRTQQEDSAVYLCASSSQAQGTGELFFGEGSRLTVL.

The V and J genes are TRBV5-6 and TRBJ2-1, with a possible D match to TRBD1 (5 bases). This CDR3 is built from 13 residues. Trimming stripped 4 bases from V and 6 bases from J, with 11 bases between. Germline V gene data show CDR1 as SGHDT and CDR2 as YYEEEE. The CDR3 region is CASSPTGGNEQFF. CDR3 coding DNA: TGTGCCAGCAGCCCAACAGGTGGCAATGAGCAGTTCTTC.

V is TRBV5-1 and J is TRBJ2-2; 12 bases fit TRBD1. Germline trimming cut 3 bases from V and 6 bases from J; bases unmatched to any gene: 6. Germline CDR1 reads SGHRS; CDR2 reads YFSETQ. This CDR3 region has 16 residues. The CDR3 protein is CASSSGTGGLAGELFF. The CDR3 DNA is TGCGCCAGCAGCTCGGGGACAGGGGGCCTAGCCGGGGAGCTGTTTTTT.